This TCR beta chain emerged from a study of identical twins. Overall study results and limits: Insertion counts were lower in abundant cord blood beta clonotypes, a trend that memory repertoires did not show. Zero-insertion analyses might be partly confounded by invariant T cells like MAIT and iNKT. The study found that models underestimated out-of-frame TCR alpha sharing in monozygotic twins.

Via MiXCR, TCRdb re-called the 5' RACE reads, giving one row per CDR3 protein. Found here are about 530,000 distinct CDR3 sequences, under 25% of them singletons; the top ten hold more than 0.4%. This clonotype was detected ten times or more. Antigen: not known. V was pared by 5 bases and J by 1 base, with 4 bases of the junction left unmatched. The CDR3 spans 15 residues. Germline V gene sequence: CDR1 SGHTA, CDR2 FQGNSA. This sample was shared with a second study, whose subject was yellow fever vaccine responses in identical twins.

Sequences were obtained from CD4+ T cells sorted from blood. The rearrangement joins TRBV7-2 to TRBJ2-2; TRBD1 matches 7 bases. The sequence derives from a woman younger than 30 in good health. CDR3 sequence reads: CASSQGGLNTGELFF. CDR3 DNA sequence: TGTGCCAGCAGCCAAGGGGGCCTGAACACCGGGGAGCTGTTTTTT.